The T cell receptor beta chain under discussion was sequenced for a study of cytomegalovirus exposure and HLA in healthy donors. Unmatched junction bases numbered 5, after V lost 4 bases and J lost 8 bases. This CDR3 contains 14 residues. Germline CDR1 reads SGHNT; CDR2 reads YENEEA. Notes on this clone: The target antigen is unknown.

Study-wide results and caveats: In a later analysis, HLA-associated beta chains showed higher expansion and lower generation probabilities than comparable chains.

This PCR relied on a set of 60 Vbeta primers and 13 Jbeta primers. Sequencing used immunoSEQ multiplex PCR; TCRdb keeps in-frame clones, though not all of them. The sample records 110,000 or so clones, about four fifths being singletons. This TCR was sampled from a woman aged 18-29 years in good health and CMV-seronegative. Sequenced: PBMCs. The chain employs TRBV11-3 and TRBJ2-5; 12 bases line up with TRBD1. Written as DNA, the CDR3 is TGTGCCAGCAGCTCCTTGGGACAGGGGGCAACCCAGTACTTC. Amino acid sequence: CASSSLGQGATQYF.